Below are 25 T cell receptor beta chains sequenced from a single sample in a study of cytomegalovirus exposure and HLA in healthy donors. Here immunoSEQ multiplex PCR was the method, and the copy in TCRdb shows in-frame clones only, minus some. The sample carries more than 55,000 clones, 85% to 90% recorded once. Sequences were obtained from PBMCs. The receptors were gathered from a woman under 30 in good health and CMV-seronegative.

About this clone itself: This sample includes further DNA sequences coding for the same CDR3. The V gene is TRBV7-2, the J gene TRBJ2-2; D call uncertain. The V gene's germline CDR1 is SGHTA and CDR2 FQGNSA. With 1 base removed from V and 1 base from J, the gap between germline ends came to 4 bases. The CDR3 has 14 residues. This chain's CDR3 is CASSLGGNTGELFF. The CDR3 coding sequence is TGTGCCAGCAGCTTAGGAGGGAACACCGGGGAGCTGTTTTTT.

The gene calls are TRBV29-1 and TRBJ2-7; a weak D match, TRBD2 (6 bases). The CDR3 has 13 residues. Between the trimmed V and J ends, which lost 7 bases and 2 bases, there was a span of 15 bases. Per the germline V gene, CDR1 is SQVTM and CDR2 is ANQGSEA. The CDR3 region is CSGIRELPYEQYF. CDR3 bases: TGCAGCGGGATCCGGGAGCTACCCTACGAGCAGTACTTC.

The chain links TRBV15 to TRBJ2-1; 9 bases agree with TRBD1. The CDR3 totals 14 residues. Germline-derived CDR1 and CDR2 are LNHNV and YYDKDF (reference sequence). Germline trimming cut 3 bases from V and 6 bases from J; bases unmatched to any gene: 3. The chain's CDR3 is CATSSRTGVNEQFF. CDR3 coding DNA: TGTGCCACCAGCAGCCGGACAGGGGTCAATGAGCAGTTCTTC. The variable domain in full, completed from reference TRBV15 and TRBJ2-1, reads DAMVIQNPRYQVTQFGKPVTLSCSQTLNHNVMYWYQQKSSQAPKLLFHYYDKDFNNEADTPDNFQSRRPNTSFCFLDIRSPGLGDTAMYLCATSSRTGVNEQFFGPGTRLTVL.

The chain combines TRBV6-5 with TRBJ1-2; the D is unclear. V was pared by 0 bases and J by 4 bases, with 9 bases between. From germline, CDR1 is MNHEY and CDR2 SVGAGI. This CDR3 has 14 amino acids. CDR3 in amino acids: CASSYSRGRYGYTF. CDR3 bases: TGTGCCAGCAGTTACTCGAGAGGGCGCTATGGCTACACCTTC.

The chain carries TRBV20-1 and TRBJ1-4; possibly TRBD1 for D (5 bases). Trimming stripped 3 bases from V and 8 bases from J, with 7 bases between. The CDR3 is made up of 11 amino acids. CDR1 and CDR2 from the germline V gene are DFQATT and SNEGSKA (reference sequence). The CDR3 DNA sequence: TGCAGTGCTAGTCCAGGGGAAAAACTGTTTTTT. This gives the protein CSASPGEKLFF.

This clone came up a few times. The chain joins TRBV4-3 to TRBJ2-7; 7 bases are a match to TRBD1. Losses at the gene ends were 5 bases for V and 3 bases for J; bases not matched to a gene: 7. The CDR3 is 14 residues long. Germline values: CDR1 LGHNA, CDR2 YSLEER. CDR3 DNA sequence: TGCGCCAGCAGCTCCGACAGGGCCAGCTACGAGCAGTACTTC. Translation: CASSSDRASYEQYF.

This chain links TRBV4-1 with TRBJ1-5; D might be TRBD1 (5 bases). CDR1 is MGHRA, CDR2 YSYEKL, per germline. V gave up 4 bases and J gave up 3 bases, with 13 bases separating them. CDR3 length: 15 amino acids. CDR3: CASSPNKGSNQPQHF. The CDR3 DNA follows: TGCGCCAGCAGCCCAAACAAGGGGTCCAATCAGCCCCAGCATTTT.

This clone has just one count. V usage is TRBV5-1 and J usage is TRBJ2-3, with D perhaps TRBD2 (5 bases). CDR1 and CDR2 (germline): SGHRS, YFSETQ. There are 15 residues in the CDR3. Trimming removed 5 bases at V and 0 bases at J, with 13 bases between. This CDR3 reads CASRASGASTDTQYF. The CDR3 DNA reads as TGCGCCAGCAGAGCCAGCGGAGCTAGCACAGATACGCAGTATTTT.

This clone came up once. This chain connects TRBV28 to TRBJ1-2; 7 bases line up with TRBD1. The ends lost 4 bases at V and 1 base at J; junction bases unmatched: 3. CDR3 length: 14 amino acids. The V gene's germline CDR1 is MDHEN and CDR2 SYDVKM. The DNA for the CDR3 is TGTGCCAGCAGTTCGGACAGGCTTAACTATGGCTACACCTTC. This translates into CASSSDRLNYGYTF.

J is TRBJ2-7 and V is TRBV11-2; maybe TRBD1 (6 bases). CDR3 size: 14 residues. V gave up 3 bases and J gave up 3 bases, with 12 bases separating them. Germline V gene sequence: CDR1 SGHAT, CDR2 FQNNGV. CDR3 DNA sequence: TGTGCCAGCAGCTTTCTGGACAGTGGCTACGAGCAGTACTTC. Its translation is CASSFLDSGYEQYF. Full variable domain (missing parts from reference TRBV11-2 and TRBJ2-7): EAGVAQSPRYKIIEKRQSVAFWCNPISGHATLYWYQQILGQGPKLLIQFQNNGVVDDSQLPKDRFSAERLKGVDSTLKIQPAKLEDSAVYLCASSFLDSGYEQYFGPGTRLTVT.

This clone has more than one count but fewer than ten. CDR3 in amino acids: CATFEQGGNVYF. In DNA form, the CDR3 reads TGTGCCACCTTCGAACAGGGAGGGAATGTATACTTC. This chain joins TRBV2 and TRBJ2-7; maybe TRBD2 (7 bases). Trimming took off 10 bases at V and 13 bases at J, with 23 bases between the two ends. This CDR3 has 12 amino acids. Per germline, CDR1 SNHLY and CDR2 FYNNEI. Complete variable domain (other parts from reference TRBV2 and TRBJ2-7): EPEVTQTPSHQVTQMGQEVILRCVPISNHLYFYWYRQILGQKVEFLVSFYNNEISEKSEIFDDQFSVERPDGSNFTLKIRSTKLEDSAMYFCATFEQGGNVYFGPGTRLTVT.

This clone was recorded once. The chain joins TRBV7-8 to TRBJ1-2, with 8 bases lining up with TRBD1. CDR1 and CDR2 from the germline V gene are SGHVS and FQNEAQ. This CDR3 is built from 17 residues. The ends lost 6 bases at V and 0 bases at J; junction bases unmatched: 12. CDR3 DNA sequence: TGTGCCAGCAGACTCGGACAGGGTAAGTGTGCTAACTATGGCTACACCTTC. As protein: CASRLGQGKCANYGYTF.

V gene TRBV7-9 combines with J gene TRBJ1-6, with D possibly TRBD1 on 5 matching bases. Germline CDR1 reads SEHNR; CDR2 reads FQNEAQ (reference sequence). V lost 8 bases to trimming and J lost 10 bases, with 21 bases between them. The CDR3 has 15 amino acids. For the CDR3, the DNA is TGTGCCAGCGGAGCCCCGGGGGGACTAAGATCACCCCTCCACTTT. Translation gives CASGAPGGLRSPLHF.

This sequence joins TRBV2 and TRBJ2-3; TRBD2 aligns across 13 bases. Germline V gene data show CDR1 as SNHLY and CDR2 as FYNNEI. V shed 6 bases and J 2 bases; nucleotides not matched to a gene: 5. The CDR3 spans 16 residues. The CDR3 is CASRRTSGSPTDTQYF. DNA of the CDR3: TGTGCCAGCAGAAGGACTAGCGGGAGCCCCACAGATACGCAGTATTTT. Variable domain in full (rest from reference TRBV2 and TRBJ2-3): EPEVTQTPSHQVTQMGQEVILRCVPISNHLYFYWYRQILGQKVEFLVSFYNNEISEKSEIFDDQFSVERPDGSNFTLKIRSTKLEDSAMYFCASRRTSGSPTDTQYFGPGTRLTVL.

This chain connects TRBV4-1 to TRBJ1-4; D remains ambiguous. Germline assignment: CDR1 MGHRA and CDR2 YSYEKL. Trimming took off 0 bases at V and 8 bases at J, with 16 bases between the two ends. The CDR3 has 16 residues. The CDR3 reads CASSQDQFQEREKLFF. CDR3 coding DNA: TGCGCCAGCAGCCAAGATCAGTTCCAGGAGCGGGAAAAACTGTTTTTT.

The CDR3 DNA reads TGTGCCAGCAGTAGCGGGAGTTGGAACAATGAGCAGTTCTTC. Its translation is CASSSGSWNNEQFF. The chain combines TRBV14 with TRBJ2-1; 9 bases are shared with TRBD2. This CDR3 has 14 residues. Trimming removed 6 bases from V and 5 bases from J; junction bases left unmatched: 5. From germline, CDR1 is SGHDN and CDR2 FVKESK.

The CDR3 is CASSPGQGGTEAFF. The CDR3 DNA is TGTGCCAGCTCACCGGGACAGGGAGGCACTGAAGCTTTCTTT. The chain recombines TRBV18 with TRBJ1-1, with 9 bases that match TRBD1. The CDR3 consists of 14 residues. V dropped 3 bases and J dropped 4; count of bases not matched to a gene: 3. The germline V gene has CDR1 KGHSH and CDR2 LQKENI. The full variable domain, its missing parts supplied by reference TRBV18 and TRBJ1-1, is NAGVMQNPRHLVRRRGQEARLRCSPMKGHSHVYWYRQLPEEGLKFMVYLQKENIIDESGMPKERFSAEFPKEGPSILRIQQVVRGDSAAYFCASSPGQGGTEAFFGQGTRLTVV.

The chain carries TRBV28 and TRBJ1-2, with D possibly being TRBD1 (5 bases). The V gene's germline CDR1 is MDHEN and CDR2 SYDVKM. V was pared by 5 bases and J by 4 bases, with 8 bases between. The CDR3 has 12 residues. The CDR3 loop is CASSTTGYGYTF. As DNA, the CDR3 is TGTGCCAGCAGTACTACAGGCTATGGCTACACCTTC.

This clone came up once. V usage is TRBV7-8 and J usage is TRBJ1-1; D unclear. Trimming took 3 bases from V and 7 from J, leaving 18 bases between them. Germline CDR1 is SGHVS and CDR2 is FQNEAQ. The CDR3 sequence is 15 residues long. The CDR3 sequence: CASSFLSAPGGEAFF. The CDR3 nucleotides are TGTGCCAGCAGCTTCCTTAGTGCCCCCGGTGGTGAAGCTTTCTTT.

This chain uses TRBV4-2 with TRBJ1-2; D is undetermined. The CDR3 runs 13 residues. V was shortened by 2 bases and J by 3 bases, with 7 bases between the two germline ends. Germline lookup yields CDR1 LGHNA and CDR2 YNFKEQ. The CDR3 region is CASSQSSDYGYTF. CDR3 sequence (DNA): TGTGCCAGCAGCCAATCCTCCGACTATGGCTACACCTTC.

The chain uses TRBV5-5 and TRBJ2-5, with 9 bases identical to TRBD1. This CDR3 is 15 amino acids long. The V segment lost 4 bases and the J segment 3 bases; nucleotides outside the gene matches: 7. Germline loops: CDR1 SGHKS, CDR2 YYEKEE (reference sequence). The CDR3: CASSAGDRVKETQYF. CDR3 nucleotides: TGTGCCAGCAGCGCCGGGGACAGGGTCAAAGAGACCCAGTACTTC.

V gene TRBV11-2 combines with J gene TRBJ1-1; tentative D call: TRBD1 (6 bases). Germline CDR1 and CDR2: SGHAT and FQNNGV. V was cut by 1 base and J by 3 bases, with 12 bases left in between. The CDR3 has 15 amino acids. The CDR3 here is CASSLGTGTDTEAFF. The CDR3 DNA reads as TGTGCCAGCAGCTTAGGTACAGGGACCGACACTGAAGCTTTCTTT.

V is TRBV7-9 and J is TRBJ1-1; D remains ambiguous. Trimming took off 4 bases at V and 6 bases at J, with 9 bases between the two ends. This CDR3 is built from 12 residues. Germline assignment: CDR1 SEHNR and CDR2 FQNEAQ (reference sequence). The CDR3 region is CASSSQNSEAFF. The CDR3 bases are TGTGCCAGCAGCTCCCAGAATTCTGAAGCTTTCTTT.

This clone has only a few counts. The gene calls are TRBV7-3 and TRBJ2-1; 14 nucleotides line up with TRBD2. The CDR3 spans 15 residues. Germline V gene data show CDR1 as SGHTA and CDR2 as FQGTGA. V lost 4 bases to trimming and J lost 5 bases; unmatched junction nucleotides: 1. The CDR3 region has the DNA TGTGCCAGCAGCTGGACTAGCGGGGGGAACAATGAGCAGTTCTTC. Translated: CASSWTSGGNNEQFF.

The chain couples TRBV7-2 to TRBJ2-2, with D possibly TRBD2 on 5 matching bases. The V end lost 3 bases, the J end lost 5 bases, and 7 bases lay between the germline ends. The CDR3 runs 13 residues. CDR1 SGHTA and CDR2 FQGNSA come from the germline V gene. The CDR3 protein is CASSFGVTGELFF. DNA of the CDR3: TGTGCCAGCAGCTTCGGGGTAACCGGGGAGCTGTTTTTT. The full variable domain, with the rest looked up from reference TRBV7-2 and TRBJ2-2, is GAGVSQSPSNKVTEKGKDVELRCDPISGHTALYWYRQSLGQGLEFLIYFQGNSAPDKSGLPSDRFSAERTGGSVSTLTIQRTQQEDSAVYLCASSFGVTGELFFGEGSRLTVL.